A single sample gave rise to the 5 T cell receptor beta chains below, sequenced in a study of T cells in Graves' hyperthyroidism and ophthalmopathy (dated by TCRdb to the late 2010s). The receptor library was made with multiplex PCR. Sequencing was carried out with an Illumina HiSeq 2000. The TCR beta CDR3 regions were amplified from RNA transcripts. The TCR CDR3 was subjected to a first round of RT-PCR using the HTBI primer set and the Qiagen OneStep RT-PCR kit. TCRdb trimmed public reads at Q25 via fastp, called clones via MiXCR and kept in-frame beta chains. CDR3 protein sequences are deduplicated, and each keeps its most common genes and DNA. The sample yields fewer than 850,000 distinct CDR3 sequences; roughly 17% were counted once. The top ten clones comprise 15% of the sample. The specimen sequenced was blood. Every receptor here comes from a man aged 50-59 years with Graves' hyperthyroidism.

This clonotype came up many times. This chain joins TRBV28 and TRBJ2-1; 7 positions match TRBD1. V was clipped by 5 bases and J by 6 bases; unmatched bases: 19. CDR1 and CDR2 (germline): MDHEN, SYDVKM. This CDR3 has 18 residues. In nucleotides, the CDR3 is TGTGCCAGCAGTGACCGGACAGGATTCCACGAGAACAGCAATGAGCAGTTCTTC. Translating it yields CASSDRTGFHENSNEQFF.

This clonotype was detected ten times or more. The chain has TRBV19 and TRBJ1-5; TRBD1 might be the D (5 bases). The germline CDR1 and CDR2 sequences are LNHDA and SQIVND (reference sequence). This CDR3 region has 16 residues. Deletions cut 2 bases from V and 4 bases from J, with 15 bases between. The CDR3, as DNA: TGTGCCAGTAGTATATCTCAAGCAGGGTTGAATCAGCCCCAGCATTTT. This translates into CASSISQAGLNQPQHF.

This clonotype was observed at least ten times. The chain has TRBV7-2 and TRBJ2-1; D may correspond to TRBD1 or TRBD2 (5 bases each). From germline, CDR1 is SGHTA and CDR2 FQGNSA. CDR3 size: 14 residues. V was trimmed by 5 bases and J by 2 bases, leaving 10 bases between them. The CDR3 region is CASSLGTAYNEQFF. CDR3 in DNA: TGTGCCAGCAGCCTCGGGACGGCCTACAATGAGCAGTTCTTC.

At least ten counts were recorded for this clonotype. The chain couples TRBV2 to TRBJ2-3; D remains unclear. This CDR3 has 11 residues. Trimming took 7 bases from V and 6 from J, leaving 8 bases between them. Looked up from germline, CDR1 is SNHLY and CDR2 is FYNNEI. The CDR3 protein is CASTLYDTQYF. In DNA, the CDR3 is TGTGCCAGCACACTTTATGATACGCAGTATTTT.

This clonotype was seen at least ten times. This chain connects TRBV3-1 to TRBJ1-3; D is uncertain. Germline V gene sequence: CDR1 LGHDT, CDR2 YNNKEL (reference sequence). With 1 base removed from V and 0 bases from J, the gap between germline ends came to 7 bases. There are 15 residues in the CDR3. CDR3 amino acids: CASSQVVSSGNTIYF. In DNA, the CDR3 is TGTGCCAGCAGCCAAGTGGTCAGCTCTGGAAACACCATATATTTT.